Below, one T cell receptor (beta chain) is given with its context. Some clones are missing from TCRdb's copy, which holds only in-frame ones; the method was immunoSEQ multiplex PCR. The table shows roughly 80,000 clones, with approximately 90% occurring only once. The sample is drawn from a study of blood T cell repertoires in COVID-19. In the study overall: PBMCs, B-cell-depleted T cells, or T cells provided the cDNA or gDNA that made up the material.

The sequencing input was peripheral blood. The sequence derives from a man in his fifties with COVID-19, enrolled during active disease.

CDR3 sequence: CASSQSSTVGNTIYF. In DNA, the CDR3 is TGCGCCAGCAGCCAAAGTTCTACGGTTGGAAACACCATATATTTT. The rearrangement uses TRBV4-3 and TRBJ1-3, with D hard to call. Between the trimmed V and J ends, which lost 2 bases and 3 bases, there was a span of 11 bases. Germline V lookup: CDR1 LGHNA, CDR2 YSLEER. The CDR3 totals 15 residues.